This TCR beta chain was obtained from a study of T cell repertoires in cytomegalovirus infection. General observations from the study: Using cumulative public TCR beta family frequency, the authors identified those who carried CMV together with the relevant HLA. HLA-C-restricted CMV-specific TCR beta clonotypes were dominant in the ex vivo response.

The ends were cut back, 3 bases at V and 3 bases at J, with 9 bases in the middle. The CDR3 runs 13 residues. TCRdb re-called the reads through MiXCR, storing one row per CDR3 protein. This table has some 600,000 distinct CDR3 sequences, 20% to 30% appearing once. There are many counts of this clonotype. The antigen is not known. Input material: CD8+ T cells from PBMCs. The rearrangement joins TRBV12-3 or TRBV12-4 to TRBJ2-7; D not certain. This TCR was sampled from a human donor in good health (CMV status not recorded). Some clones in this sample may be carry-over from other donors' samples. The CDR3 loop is CASSLSKLYEQYF. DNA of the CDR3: TGTGCCAGCAGTTTGTCCAAGCTCTACGAGCAGTACTTC.